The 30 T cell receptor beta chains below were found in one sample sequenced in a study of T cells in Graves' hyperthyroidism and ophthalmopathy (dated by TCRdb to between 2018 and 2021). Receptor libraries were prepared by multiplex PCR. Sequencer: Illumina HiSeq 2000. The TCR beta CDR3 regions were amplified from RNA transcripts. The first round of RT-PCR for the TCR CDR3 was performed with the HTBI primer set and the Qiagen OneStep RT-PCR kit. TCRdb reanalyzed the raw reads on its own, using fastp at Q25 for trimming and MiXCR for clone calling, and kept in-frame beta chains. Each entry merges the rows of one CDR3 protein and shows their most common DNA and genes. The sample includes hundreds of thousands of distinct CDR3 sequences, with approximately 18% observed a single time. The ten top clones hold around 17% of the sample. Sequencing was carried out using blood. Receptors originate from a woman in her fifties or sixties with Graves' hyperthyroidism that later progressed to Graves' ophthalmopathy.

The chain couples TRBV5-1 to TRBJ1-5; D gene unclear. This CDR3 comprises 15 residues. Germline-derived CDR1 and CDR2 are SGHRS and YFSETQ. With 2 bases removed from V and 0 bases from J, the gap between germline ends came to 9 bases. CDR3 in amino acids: CASSLRPNSNQPQHF. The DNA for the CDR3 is TGCGCCAGCAGCTTACGACCGAATAGCAATCAGCCCCAGCATTTT. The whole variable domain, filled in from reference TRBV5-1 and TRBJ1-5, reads KAGVTQTPRYLIKTRGQQVTLSCSPISGHRSVSWYQQTPGQGLQFLFEYFSETQRNKGNFPGRFSGRQFSNSRSEMNVSTLELGDSALYLCASSLRPNSNQPQHFGDGTRLSIL.

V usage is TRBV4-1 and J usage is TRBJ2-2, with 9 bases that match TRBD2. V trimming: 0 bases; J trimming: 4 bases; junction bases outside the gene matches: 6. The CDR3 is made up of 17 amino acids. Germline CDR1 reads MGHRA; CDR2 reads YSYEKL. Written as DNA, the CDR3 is TGCGCCAGCAGCCAAGAGGCTAGCGGGGTGGGCACCGGGGAGCTGTTTTTT. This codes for CASSQEASGVGTGELFF.

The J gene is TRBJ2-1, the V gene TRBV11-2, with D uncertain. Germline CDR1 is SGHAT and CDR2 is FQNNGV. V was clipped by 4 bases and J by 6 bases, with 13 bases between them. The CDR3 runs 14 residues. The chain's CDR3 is CASSSISWVNEQFF. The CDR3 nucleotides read TGTGCCAGCAGCTCCATCTCGTGGGTCAATGAGCAGTTCTTC.

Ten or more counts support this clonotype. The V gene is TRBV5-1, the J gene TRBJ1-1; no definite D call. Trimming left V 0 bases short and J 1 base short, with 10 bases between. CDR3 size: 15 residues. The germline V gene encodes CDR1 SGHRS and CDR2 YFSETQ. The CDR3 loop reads CASSLVFRPNTEAFF. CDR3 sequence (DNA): TGCGCCAGCAGCTTGGTCTTCCGTCCGAACACTGAAGCTTTCTTT. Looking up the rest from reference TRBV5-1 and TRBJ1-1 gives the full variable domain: KAGVTQTPRYLIKTRGQQVTLSCSPISGHRSVSWYQQTPGQGLQFLFEYFSETQRNKGNFPGRFSGRQFSNSRSEMNVSTLELGDSALYLCASSLVFRPNTEAFFGQGTRLTVV.

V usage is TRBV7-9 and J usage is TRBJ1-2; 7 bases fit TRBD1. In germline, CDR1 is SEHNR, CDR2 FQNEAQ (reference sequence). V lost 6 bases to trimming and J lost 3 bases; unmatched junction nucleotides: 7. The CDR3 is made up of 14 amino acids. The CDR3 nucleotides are TGTGCCAGCAGTTATGGGACAGCCGACTATGGCTACACCTTC. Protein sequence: CASSYGTADYGYTF. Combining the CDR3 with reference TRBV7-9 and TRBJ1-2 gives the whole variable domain DTGVSQNPRHKITKRGQNVTFRCDPISEHNRLYWYRQTLGQGPEFLTYFQNEAQLEKSRLLSDRFSAERPKGSFSTLEIQRTEQGDSAMYLCASSYGTADYGYTFGSGTRLTVV.

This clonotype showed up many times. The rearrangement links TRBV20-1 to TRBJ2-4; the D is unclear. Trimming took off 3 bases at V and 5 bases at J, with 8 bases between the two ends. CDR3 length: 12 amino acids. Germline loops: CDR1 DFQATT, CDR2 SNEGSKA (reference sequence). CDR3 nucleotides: TGCAGTGCTAGTATTGAGCAAAACATTCAGTACTTC. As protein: CSASIEQNIQYF.

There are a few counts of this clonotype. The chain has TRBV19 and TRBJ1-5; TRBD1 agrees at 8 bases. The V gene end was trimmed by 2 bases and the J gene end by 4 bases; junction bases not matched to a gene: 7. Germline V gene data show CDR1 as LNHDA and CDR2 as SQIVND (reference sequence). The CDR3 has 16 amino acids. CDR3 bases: TGTGCCAGTAGTATACAGGCAGGGGGCGGGAATCAGCCCCAGCATTTT. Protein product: CASSIQAGGGNQPQHF.

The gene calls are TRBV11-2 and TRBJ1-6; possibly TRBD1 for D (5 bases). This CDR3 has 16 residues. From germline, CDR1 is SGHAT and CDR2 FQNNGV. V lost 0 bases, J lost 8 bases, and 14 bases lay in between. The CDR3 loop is CASSLDLGVRDSPLHF. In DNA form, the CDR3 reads TGTGCCAGCAGCTTAGATCTGGGGGTCAGGGATTCACCCCTCCACTTT.

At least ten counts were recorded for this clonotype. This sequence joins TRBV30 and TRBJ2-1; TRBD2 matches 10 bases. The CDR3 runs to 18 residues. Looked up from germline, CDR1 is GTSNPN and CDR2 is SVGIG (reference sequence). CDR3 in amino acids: CAYELGLAWPRYLSEQFF. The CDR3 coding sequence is TGTGCATACGAGCTGGGACTAGCGTGGCCCCGTTACCTATCTGAGCAGTTCTTC.

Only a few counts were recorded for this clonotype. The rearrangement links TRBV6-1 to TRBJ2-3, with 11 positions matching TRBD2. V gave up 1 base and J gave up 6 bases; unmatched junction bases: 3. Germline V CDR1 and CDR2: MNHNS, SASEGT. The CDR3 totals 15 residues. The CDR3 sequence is CASSEVTSGVDTQYF. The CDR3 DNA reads TGTGCCAGCAGTGAAGTGACTAGCGGGGTGGATACGCAGTATTTT.

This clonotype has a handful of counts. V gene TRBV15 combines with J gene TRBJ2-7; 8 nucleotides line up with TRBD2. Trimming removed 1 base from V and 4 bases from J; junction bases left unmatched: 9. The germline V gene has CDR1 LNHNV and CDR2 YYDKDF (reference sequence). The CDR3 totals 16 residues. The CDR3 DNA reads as TGTGCCACCAGCAGAGCTAGCGGGCAGGGGCATTACGAGCAGTACTTC. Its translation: CATSRASGQGHYEQYF. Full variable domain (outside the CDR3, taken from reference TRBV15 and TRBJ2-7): DAMVIQNPRYQVTQFGKPVTLSCSQTLNHNVMYWYQQKSSQAPKLLFHYYDKDFNNEADTPDNFQSRRPNTSFCFLDIRSPGLGDTAMYLCATSRASGQGHYEQYFGPGTRLTVT.

Here the CDR3 reads CASSVGDAGELFF. The CDR3 bases are TGTGCCAGCAGCGTAGGGGATGCCGGGGAGCTGTTTTTT. The chain uses TRBV9 and TRBJ2-2; D is unclear. Germline V gene data show CDR1 as SGDLS and CDR2 as YYNGEE. Trimming shortened V by 0 bases and J by 6 bases, and 6 bases separated the two germline ends. CDR3 length equals 13 residues. Looking up the rest from reference TRBV9 and TRBJ2-2 gives the full variable domain: DSGVTQTPKHLITATGQRVTLRCSPRSGDLSVYWYQQSLDQGLQFLIQYYNGEERAKGNILERFSAQQFPDLHSELNLSSLELGDSALYFCASSVGDAGELFFGEGSRLTVL.

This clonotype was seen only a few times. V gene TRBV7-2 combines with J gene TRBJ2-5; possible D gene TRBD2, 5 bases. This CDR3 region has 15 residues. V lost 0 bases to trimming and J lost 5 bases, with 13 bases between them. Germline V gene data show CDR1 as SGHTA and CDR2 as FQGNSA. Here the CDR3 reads CASSLAGGSGETQYF. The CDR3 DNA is TGTGCCAGCAGCTTAGCTGGCGGGTCCGGGGAGACCCAGTACTTC.

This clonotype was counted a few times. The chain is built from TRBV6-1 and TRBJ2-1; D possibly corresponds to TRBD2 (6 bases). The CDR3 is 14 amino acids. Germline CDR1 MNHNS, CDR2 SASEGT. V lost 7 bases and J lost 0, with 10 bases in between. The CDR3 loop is CASTGGSSYNEQFF. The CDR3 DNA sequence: TGTGCCAGCACCGGGGGAAGCTCCTACAATGAGCAGTTCTTC.

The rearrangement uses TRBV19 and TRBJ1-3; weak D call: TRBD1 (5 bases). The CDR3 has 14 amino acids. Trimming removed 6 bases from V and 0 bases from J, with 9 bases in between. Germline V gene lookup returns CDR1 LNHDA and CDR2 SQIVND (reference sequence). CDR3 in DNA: TGTGCCAGTAGCCGGGACCTCTCTGGAAACACCATATATTTT. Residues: CASSRDLSGNTIYF.

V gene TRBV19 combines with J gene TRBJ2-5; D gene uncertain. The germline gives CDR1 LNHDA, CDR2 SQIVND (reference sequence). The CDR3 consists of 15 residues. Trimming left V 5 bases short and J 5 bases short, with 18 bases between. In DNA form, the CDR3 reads TGTGCCAGTAGTTCGACCCTCAAGGCCCTGGAGACCCAGTACTTC. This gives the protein CASSSTLKALETQYF.

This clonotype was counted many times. The CDR3 reads CASSQDSQGYEQYF. The CDR3, as DNA: TGTGCCAGCAGCCAAGATAGCCAGGGCTACGAGCAGTACTTC. The V call is TRBV3-1, the J call TRBJ2-7; D perhaps matches TRBD1 (5 bases). From germline, CDR1 is LGHDT and CDR2 YNNKEL (reference sequence). V was shortened by 0 bases and J by 3 bases, with 9 bases between the two germline ends. The CDR3 sequence is 14 residues long.

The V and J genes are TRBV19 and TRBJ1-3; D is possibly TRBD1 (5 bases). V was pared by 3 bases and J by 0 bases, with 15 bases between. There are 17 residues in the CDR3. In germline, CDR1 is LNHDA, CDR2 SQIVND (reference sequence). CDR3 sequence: CASSIIGRESSGNTIYF. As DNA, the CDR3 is TGTGCCAGTAGTATTATCGGCAGGGAGTCCTCTGGAAACACCATATATTTT.

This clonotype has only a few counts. CDR3 protein: CSVPQVNYGYTF. CDR3 sequence (DNA): TGCAGCGTTCCGCAGGTGAACTATGGCTACACCTTC. This sequence joins TRBV29-1 and TRBJ1-2, with D unclear. The length of the CDR3 is 12 residues. CDR1 is SQVTM and CDR2 is ANQGSEA in the germline V gene. V was trimmed by 5 bases and J by 2 bases, leaving 9 bases between them.

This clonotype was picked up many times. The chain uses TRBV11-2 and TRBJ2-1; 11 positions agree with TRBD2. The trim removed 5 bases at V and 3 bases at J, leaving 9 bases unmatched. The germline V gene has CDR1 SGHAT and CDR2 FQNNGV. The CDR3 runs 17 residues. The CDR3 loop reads CASSRLLAGDFYNEQFF. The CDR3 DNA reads TGTGCCAGCAGCCGATTACTAGCGGGGGACTTCTACAATGAGCAGTTCTTC.

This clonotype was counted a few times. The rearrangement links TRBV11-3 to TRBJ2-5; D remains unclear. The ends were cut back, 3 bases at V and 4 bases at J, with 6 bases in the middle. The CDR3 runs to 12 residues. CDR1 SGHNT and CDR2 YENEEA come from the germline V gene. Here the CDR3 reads CASSFDGETQYF. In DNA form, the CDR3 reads TGTGCCAGCAGCTTCGACGGAGAGACCCAGTACTTC.

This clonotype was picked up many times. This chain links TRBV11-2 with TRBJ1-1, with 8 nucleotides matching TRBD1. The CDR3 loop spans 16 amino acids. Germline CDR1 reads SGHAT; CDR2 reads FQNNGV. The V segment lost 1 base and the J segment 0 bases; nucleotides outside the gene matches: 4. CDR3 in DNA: TGTGCCAGCAGCTTAGGGGACAGGACCCTGAACACTGAAGCTTTCTTT. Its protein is CASSLGDRTLNTEAFF.

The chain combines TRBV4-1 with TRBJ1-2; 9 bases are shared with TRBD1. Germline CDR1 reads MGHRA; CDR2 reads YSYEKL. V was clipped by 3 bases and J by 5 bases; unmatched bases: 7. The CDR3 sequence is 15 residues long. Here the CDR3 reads CASSQGQGSFYGYTF. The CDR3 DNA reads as TGCGCCAGCAGCCAGGGACAGGGTTCTTTTTATGGCTACACCTTC.

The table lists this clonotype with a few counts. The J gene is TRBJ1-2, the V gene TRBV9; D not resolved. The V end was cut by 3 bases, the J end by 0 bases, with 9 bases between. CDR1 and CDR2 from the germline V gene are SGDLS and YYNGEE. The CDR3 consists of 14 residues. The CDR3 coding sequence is TGTGCCAGCAGCGCACCACCAACTAACTATGGCTACACCTTC. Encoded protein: CASSAPPTNYGYTF.

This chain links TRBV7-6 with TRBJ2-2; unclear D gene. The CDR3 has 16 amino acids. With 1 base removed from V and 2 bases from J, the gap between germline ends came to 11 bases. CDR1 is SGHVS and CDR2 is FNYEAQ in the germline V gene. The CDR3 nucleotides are TGTGCCAGCAGCTTAGGACGCCCGGCCAACACCGGGGAGCTGTTTTTT. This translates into CASSLGRPANTGELFF.

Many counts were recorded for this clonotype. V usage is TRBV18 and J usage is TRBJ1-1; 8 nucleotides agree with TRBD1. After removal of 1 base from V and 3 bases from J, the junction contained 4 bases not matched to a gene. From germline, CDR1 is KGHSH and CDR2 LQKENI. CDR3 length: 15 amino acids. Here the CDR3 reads CASSPRQTGDTEAFF. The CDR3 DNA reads TGTGCCAGCTCACCACGCCAGACAGGGGACACTGAAGCTTTCTTT.

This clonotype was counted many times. Here the CDR3 DNA reads TGTGCCAGCAGCGCTGGGACAGGGCGGAACACTGAAGCTTTCTTT. Translation: CASSAGTGRNTEAFF. The V call is TRBV7-9, the J call TRBJ1-1, with 9 bases fitting TRBD1. The V and J ends lost 5 bases and 1 base, in that order; junction bases with no gene match: 5. CDR3 size: 15 residues. Germline assignment: CDR1 SEHNR and CDR2 FQNEAQ (reference sequence).

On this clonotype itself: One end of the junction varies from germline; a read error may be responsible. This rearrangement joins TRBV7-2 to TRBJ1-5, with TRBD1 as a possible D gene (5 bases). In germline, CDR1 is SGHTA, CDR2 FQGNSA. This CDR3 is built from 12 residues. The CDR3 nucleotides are TGTGCCAGCAGCTCTAGGGGTCAGGCCCAGCATTTT. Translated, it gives CASSSRGQAQHF.

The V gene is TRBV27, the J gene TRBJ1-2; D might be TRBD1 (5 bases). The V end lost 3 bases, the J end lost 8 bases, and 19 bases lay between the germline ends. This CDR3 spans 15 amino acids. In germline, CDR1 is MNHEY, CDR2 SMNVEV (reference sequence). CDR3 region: CASSFWGQGLRGYTF. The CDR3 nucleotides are TGTGCCAGCAGTTTTTGGGGTCAGGGTCTGCGGGGCTACACCTTC.

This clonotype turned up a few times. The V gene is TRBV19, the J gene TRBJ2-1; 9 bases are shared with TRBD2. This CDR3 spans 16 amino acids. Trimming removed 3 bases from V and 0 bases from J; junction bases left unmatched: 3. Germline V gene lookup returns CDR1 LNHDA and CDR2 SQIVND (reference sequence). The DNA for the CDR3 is TGTGCCAGTAGTATGGCTAGCGGGGCCTCCTACAATGAGCAGTTCTTC. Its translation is CASSMASGASYNEQFF.